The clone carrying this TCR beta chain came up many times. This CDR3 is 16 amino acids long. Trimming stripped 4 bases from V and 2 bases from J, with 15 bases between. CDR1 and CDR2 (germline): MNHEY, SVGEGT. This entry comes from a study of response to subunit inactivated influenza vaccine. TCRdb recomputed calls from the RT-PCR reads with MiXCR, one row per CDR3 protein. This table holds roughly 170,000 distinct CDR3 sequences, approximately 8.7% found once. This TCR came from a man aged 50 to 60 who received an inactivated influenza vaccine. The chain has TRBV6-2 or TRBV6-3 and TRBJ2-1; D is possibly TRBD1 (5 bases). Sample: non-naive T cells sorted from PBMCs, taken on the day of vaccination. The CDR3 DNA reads TGTGCCAGCAGTTCCCGTTGGGGCGGTCCCTACAATGAGCAGTTCTTC. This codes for CASSSRWGGPYNEQFF.